This entry features one T cell receptor (beta chain) sequence. With 4 bases clipped from V and 4 bases from J, the junction kept 8 bases outside the gene matches. The CDR3 sequence is 16 residues long. When the RNA was reverse transcribed, random hexamers were used with an input of roughly 0.5 to 1 ug. TCRdb fed the immunoSEQ multiplex PCR reads into MiXCR, producing one record per CDR3 protein. The table shows some 100,000 distinct CDR3 sequences, with about 96% occurring only once. This entry is derived from a study of CD8 T cells in Susac syndrome. Input material: CD8+ T cells from PBMCs. This sequence joins TRBV12-3 or TRBV12-4 and TRBJ2-7; 12 positions agree with TRBD2. The TCR was taken from a human donor with Susac syndrome. CDR3 region: CASSSTLAGGPYEQYF. The CDR3 DNA sequence: TGTGCCAGCAGTTCGACACTAGCGGGAGGCCCTTACGAGCAGTACTTC.